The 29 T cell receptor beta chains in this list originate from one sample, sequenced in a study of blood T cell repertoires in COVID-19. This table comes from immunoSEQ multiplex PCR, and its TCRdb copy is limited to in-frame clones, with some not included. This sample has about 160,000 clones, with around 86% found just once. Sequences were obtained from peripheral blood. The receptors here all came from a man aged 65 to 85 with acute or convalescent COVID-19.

CDR3 DNA: TGTGCCAGCAGCGGGGGGGGCGGTACCCCCTATGGCTACACCTTC. Its protein product is CASSGGGGTPYGYTF. V and J are TRBV28 and TRBJ1-2, with D perhaps matching TRBD1 (6 bases). The germline V gene encodes CDR1 MDHEN and CDR2 SYDVKM. The CDR3 spans 15 residues. V was clipped by 6 bases and J by 4 bases, with 18 bases between them.

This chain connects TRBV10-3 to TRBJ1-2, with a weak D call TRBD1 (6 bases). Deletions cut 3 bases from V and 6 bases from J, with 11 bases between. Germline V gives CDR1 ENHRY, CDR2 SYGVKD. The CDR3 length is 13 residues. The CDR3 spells CAISDRGADGYTF. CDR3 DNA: TGTGCCATCAGTGATCGGGGGGCAGATGGCTACACCTTC.

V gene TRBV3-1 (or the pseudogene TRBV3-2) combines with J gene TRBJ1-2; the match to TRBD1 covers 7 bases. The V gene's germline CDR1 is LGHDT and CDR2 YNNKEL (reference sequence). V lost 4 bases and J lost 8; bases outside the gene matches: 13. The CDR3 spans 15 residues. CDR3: CASSPHDRAVRGYTF. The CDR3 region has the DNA TGTGCCAGCAGCCCTCATGACAGGGCGGTTCGGGGCTACACCTTC.

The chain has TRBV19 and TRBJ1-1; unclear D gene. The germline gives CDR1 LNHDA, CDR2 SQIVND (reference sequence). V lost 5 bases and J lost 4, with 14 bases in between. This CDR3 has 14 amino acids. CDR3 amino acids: CASSVEGRFTEAFF. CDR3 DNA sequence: TGTGCCAGTAGTGTCGAAGGGAGGTTCACTGAAGCTTTCTTT.

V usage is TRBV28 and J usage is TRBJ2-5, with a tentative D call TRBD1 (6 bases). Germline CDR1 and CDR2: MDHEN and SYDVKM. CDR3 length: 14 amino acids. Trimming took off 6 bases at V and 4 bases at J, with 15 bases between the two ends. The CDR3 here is CASRHTGSRETQYF. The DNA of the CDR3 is TGTGCCAGCAGACATACAGGGTCTCGAGAGACCCAGTACTTC.

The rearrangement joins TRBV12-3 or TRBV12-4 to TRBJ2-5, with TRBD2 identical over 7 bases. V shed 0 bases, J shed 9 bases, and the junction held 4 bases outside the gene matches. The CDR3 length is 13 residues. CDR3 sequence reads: CASSLAGGAAQYF. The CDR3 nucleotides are TGTGCCAGCAGTTTAGCGGGAGGGGCGGCCCAGTACTTC.

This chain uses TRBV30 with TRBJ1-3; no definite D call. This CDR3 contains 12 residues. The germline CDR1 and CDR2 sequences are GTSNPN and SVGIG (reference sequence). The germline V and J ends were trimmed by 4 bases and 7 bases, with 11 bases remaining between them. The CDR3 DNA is TGTGCCTGGAATACGGTGATCAACACCATATATTTT. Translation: CAWNTVINTIYF.

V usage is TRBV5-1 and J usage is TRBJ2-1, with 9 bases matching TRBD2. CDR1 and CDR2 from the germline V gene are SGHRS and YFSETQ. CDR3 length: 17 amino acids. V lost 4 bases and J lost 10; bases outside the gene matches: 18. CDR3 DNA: TGCGCCAGCAGCACCCAACAGGGACAGCCAGGACTAGCGGAGCAGTTCTTC. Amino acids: CASSTQQGQPGLAEQFF. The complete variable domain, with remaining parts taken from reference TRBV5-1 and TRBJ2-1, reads KAGVTQTPRYLIKTRGQQVTLSCSPISGHRSVSWYQQTPGQGLQFLFEYFSETQRNKGNFPGRFSGRQFSNSRSEMNVSTLELGDSALYLCASSTQQGQPGLAEQFFGPGTRLTVL.

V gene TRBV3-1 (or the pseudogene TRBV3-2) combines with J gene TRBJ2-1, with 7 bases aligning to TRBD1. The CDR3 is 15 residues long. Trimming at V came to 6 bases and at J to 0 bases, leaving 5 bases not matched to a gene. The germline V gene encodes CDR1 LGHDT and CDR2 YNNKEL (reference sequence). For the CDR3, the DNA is TGTGCCAGCAGGACAGGGATAAGCTCCTACAATGAGCAGTTCTTC. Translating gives CASRTGISSYNEQFF.

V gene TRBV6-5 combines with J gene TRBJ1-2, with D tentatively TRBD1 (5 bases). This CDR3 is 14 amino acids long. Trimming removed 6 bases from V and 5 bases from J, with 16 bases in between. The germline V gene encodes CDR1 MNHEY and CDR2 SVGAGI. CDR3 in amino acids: CASRQGTAGYGYTF. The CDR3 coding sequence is TGTGCCAGCAGGCAGGGAACGGCTGGTTATGGCTACACCTTC.

The chain's CDR3 is CASRGSGRASYEQYF. The CDR3 DNA follows: TGTGCCAGCAGGGGTAGCGGGAGGGCGTCCTACGAGCAGTACTTC. The rearrangement links TRBV28 to TRBJ2-7, with 11 bases fitting TRBD2. Trimming removed 6 bases from V and 1 base from J; junction bases left unmatched: 5. Germline values: CDR1 MDHEN, CDR2 SYDVKM. This CDR3 has 15 residues.

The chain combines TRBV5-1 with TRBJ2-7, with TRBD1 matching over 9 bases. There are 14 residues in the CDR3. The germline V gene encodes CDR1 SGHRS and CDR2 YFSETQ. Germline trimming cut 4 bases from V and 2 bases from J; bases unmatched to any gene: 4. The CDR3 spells CASSPGTGTYEQYF. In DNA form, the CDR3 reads TGCGCCAGCAGCCCAGGGACAGGGACCTACGAGCAGTACTTC.

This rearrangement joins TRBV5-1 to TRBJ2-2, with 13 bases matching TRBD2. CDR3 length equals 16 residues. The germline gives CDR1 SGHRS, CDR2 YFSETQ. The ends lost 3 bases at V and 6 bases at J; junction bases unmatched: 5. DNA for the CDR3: TGCGCCAGCAGCTGGGGGACTAGCGGGATGTCCGGGGAGCTGTTTTTT. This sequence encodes CASSWGTSGMSGELFF.

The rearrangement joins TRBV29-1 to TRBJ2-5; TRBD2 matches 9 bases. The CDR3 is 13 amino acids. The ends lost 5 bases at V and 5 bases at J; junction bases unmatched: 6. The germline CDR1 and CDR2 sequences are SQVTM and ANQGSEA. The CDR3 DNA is TGCAGCGTTAGCGGGAGGCTTGTGGAGACCCAGTACTTC. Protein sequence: CSVSGRLVETQYF.

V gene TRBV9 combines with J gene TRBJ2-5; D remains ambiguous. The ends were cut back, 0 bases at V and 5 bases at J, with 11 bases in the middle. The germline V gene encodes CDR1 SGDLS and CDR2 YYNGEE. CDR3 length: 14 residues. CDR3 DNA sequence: TGTGCCAGCAGCGTAGGGGCCTGGTCCGAGACCCAGTACTTC. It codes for CASSVGAWSETQYF.

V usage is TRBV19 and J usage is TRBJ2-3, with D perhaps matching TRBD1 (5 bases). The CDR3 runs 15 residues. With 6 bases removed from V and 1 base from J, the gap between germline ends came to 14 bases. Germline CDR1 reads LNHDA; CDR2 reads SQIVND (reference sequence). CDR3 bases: TGTGCCAGTAGAGAGCAGGGAAGGGGCACAGATACGCAGTATTTT. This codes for CASREQGRGTDTQYF. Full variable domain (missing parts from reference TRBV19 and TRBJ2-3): DGGITQSPKYLFRKEGQNVTLSCEQNLNHDAMYWYRQDPGQGLRLIYYSQIVNDFQKGDIAEGYSVSREKKESFPLTVTSAQKNPTAFYLCASREQGRGTDTQYFGPGTRLTVL.

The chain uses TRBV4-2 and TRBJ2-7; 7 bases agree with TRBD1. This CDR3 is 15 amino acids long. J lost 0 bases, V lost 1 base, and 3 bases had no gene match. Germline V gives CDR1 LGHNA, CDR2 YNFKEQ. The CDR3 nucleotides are TGTGCCAGCAGCCAAGGGGGACAGAGCTCCTACGAGCAGTACTTC. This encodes CASSQGGQSSYEQYF.

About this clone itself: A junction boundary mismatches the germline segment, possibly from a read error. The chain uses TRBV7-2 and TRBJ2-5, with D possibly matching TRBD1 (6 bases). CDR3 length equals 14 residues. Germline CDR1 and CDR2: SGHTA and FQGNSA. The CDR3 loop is CASSLRQTGLQRDF. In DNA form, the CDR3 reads TGTGCCAGCAGCTTAAGGCAGACAGGACTCCAAAGGGACTTC.

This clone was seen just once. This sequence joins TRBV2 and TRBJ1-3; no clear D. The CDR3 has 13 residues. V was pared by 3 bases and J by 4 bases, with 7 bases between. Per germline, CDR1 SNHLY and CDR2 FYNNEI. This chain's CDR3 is CASSDRKGNTIYF. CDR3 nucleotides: TGTGCCAGCAGTGACAGGAAGGGAAACACCATATATTTT.

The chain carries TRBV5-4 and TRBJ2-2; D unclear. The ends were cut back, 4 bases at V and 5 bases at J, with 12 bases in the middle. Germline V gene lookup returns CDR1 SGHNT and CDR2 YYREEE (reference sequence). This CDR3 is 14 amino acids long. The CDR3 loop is CASSGDFVTGELFF. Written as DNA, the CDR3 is TGTGCCAGCAGCGGAGATTTTGTTACCGGGGAGCTGTTTTTT.

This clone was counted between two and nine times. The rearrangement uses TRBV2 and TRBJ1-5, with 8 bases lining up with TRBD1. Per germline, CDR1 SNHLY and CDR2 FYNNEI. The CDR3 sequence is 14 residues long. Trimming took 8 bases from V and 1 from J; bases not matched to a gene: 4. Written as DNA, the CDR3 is TGTGCCAGCCAGGGGGACAGGAGCAATCAGCCCCAGCATTTT. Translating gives CASQGDRSNQPQHF. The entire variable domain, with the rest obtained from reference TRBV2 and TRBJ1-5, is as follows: EPEVTQTPSHQVTQMGQEVILRCVPISNHLYFYWYRQILGQKVEFLVSFYNNEISEKSEIFDDQFSVERPDGSNFTLKIRSTKLEDSAMYFCASQGDRSNQPQHFGDGTRLSIL.

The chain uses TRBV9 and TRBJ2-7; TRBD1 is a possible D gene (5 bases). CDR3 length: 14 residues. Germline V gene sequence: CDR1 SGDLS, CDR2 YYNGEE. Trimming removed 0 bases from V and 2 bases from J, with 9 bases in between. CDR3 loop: CASSVAGSTYEQYF. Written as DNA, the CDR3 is TGTGCCAGCAGCGTAGCAGGGTCTACCTACGAGCAGTACTTC.

The CDR3 bases are TGTGCCAGCAGTGAAGCGGCGGGACTAGCGGGGCGTTACAATGAGCAGTTCTTC. It yields the protein CASSEAAGLAGRYNEQFF. The chain joins TRBV6-1 to TRBJ2-1; 13 positions match TRBD2. The germline V gene encodes CDR1 MNHNS and CDR2 SASEGT. Trimming took 0 bases from V and 4 from J; bases not matched to a gene: 6. This CDR3 is built from 18 residues.

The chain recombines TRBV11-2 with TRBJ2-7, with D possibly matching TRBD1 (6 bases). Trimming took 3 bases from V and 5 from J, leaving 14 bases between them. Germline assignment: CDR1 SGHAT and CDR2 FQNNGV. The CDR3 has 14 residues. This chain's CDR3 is CASSFGEGVHEQYF. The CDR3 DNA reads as TGTGCCAGCAGCTTTGGCGAGGGGGTACACGAGCAGTACTTC.

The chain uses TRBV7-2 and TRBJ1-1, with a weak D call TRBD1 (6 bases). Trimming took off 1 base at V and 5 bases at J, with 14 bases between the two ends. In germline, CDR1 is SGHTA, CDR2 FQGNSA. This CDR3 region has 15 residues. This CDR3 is CASSLVGGLVTEAFF. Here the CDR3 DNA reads TGTGCCAGCAGCTTAGTCGGGGGGCTGGTGACTGAAGCTTTCTTT.

The CDR3 coding sequence is TGTGCCAGTAGTCTCAACAGGGGGATACGGAATCAGCCCCAGCATTTT. It is translated as CASSLNRGIRNQPQHF. The V gene is TRBV19, the J gene TRBJ1-5, with TRBD1 matching over 8 bases. CDR1 LNHDA and CDR2 SQIVND come from the germline V gene (reference sequence). V lost 5 bases and J lost 4; bases outside the gene matches: 10. The CDR3 loop spans 16 amino acids. The variable domain in full, with the rest retrieved from reference TRBV19 and TRBJ1-5, is DGGITQSPKYLFRKEGQNVTLSCEQNLNHDAMYWYRQDPGQGLRLIYYSQIVNDFQKGDIAEGYSVSREKKESFPLTVTSAQKNPTAFYLCASSLNRGIRNQPQHFGDGTRLSIL.

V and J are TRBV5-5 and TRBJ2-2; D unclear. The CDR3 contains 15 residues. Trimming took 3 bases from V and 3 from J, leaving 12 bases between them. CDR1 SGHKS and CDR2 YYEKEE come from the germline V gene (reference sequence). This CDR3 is CASSSPPYYTGELFF. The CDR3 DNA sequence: TGTGCCAGCAGCTCGCCCCCCTATTACACCGGGGAGCTGTTTTTT. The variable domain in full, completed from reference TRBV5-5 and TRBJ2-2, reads DAGVTQSPTHLIKTRGQQVTLRCSPISGHKSVSWYQQVLGQGPQFIFQYYEKEERGRGNFPDRFSARQFPNYSSELNVNALLLGDSALYLCASSSPPYYTGELFFGEGSRLTVL.

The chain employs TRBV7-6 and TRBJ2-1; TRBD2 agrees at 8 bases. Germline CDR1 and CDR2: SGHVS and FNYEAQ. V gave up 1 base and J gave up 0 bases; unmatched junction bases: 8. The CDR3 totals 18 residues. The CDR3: CASSLGLAGLSSYNEQFF. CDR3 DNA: TGTGCCAGCAGCTTAGGCCTAGCGGGTCTAAGCTCCTACAATGAGCAGTTCTTC.

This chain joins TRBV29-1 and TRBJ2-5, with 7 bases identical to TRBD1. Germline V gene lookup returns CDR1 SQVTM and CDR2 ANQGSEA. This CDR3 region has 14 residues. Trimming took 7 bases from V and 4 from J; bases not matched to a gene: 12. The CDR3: CSAAARGIGETQYF. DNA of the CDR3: TGCAGCGCAGCAGCCAGGGGGATAGGAGAGACCCAGTACTTC.